The clone carrying this TCR beta chain showed up many times. These data originate in a study of blood T cell repertoires in COVID-19. The trim removed 0 bases at V and 6 bases at J, leaving 5 bases unmatched. This CDR3 spans 15 amino acids. Germline CDR1 reads PRHDT; CDR2 reads FYEKMQ (reference sequence). The protocol was immunoSEQ multiplex PCR, while the TCRdb copy is restricted to in-frame clones and leaves out a portion. The sample yields about 140,000 clones, around nine tenths seen once. The sample was peripheral blood. The chain joins TRBV13 to TRBJ2-7, with TRBD1 matching 10 bases. This TCR was recovered from a woman in her fifties or sixties with acute or convalescent COVID-19. The CDR3 here is CASSLGGTGDPEQYF. In nucleotides, the CDR3 is TGTGCCAGCAGCTTAGGGGGGACAGGGGACCCCGAGCAGTACTTC.